One TCR beta chain is described in this entry. Its antigen is currently unknown. Method: immunoSEQ multiplex PCR; TCRdb's copy keeps in-frame clones and lacks some. This table holds roughly 100,000 clones, around nine tenths found once. This record belongs to a study of T cell responses to AZD1222 COVID-19 vaccine. Background on the study: Pooling of second doses given at about 4 or about 12 weeks was done.

The V segment lost 3 bases and the J segment 3 bases; nucleotides outside the gene matches: 5. Per germline, CDR1 LNHDA and CDR2 SQIVND (reference sequence). The CDR3 spans 16 residues. Study conclusions and caveats: The donor group comprised mostly white British people and more females; the analysis possibly underestimated clonal diversity. Across spike, vaccine-associated CD4 TCRs were found, dominant at 160-218 and 743-854.

The clonotype was recovered from an adult in good health. This chain uses TRBV19 with TRBJ2-3, with TRBD2 identical over 11 bases. The material was peripheral blood, obtained on day 0 of AZD1222 vaccination. CDR3: CASSMLAGGLTDTQYF. The CDR3, as DNA: TGTGCCAGTAGTATGCTAGCGGGGGGCCTGACAGATACGCAGTATTTT.